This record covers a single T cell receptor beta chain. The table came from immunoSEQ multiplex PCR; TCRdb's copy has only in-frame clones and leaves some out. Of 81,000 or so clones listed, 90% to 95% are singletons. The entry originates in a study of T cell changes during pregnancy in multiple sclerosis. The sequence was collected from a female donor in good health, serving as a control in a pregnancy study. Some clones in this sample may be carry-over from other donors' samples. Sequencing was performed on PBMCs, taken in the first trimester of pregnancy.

The CDR3 sequence is CASSPRGVGTDTQYF. In DNA form, the CDR3 reads TGTGCCAGCAGTCCCCGGGGGGTCGGCACAGATACGCAGTATTTT. This chain joins TRBV27 and TRBJ2-3, with 7 bases lining up with TRBD2. This CDR3 region has 15 residues. V lost 5 bases and J lost 1; bases outside the gene matches: 6. Germline assignment: CDR1 MNHEY and CDR2 SMNVEV (reference sequence).